This T cell receptor beta chain was captured by sequencing in a study of CD8+CD57+ T cells in acquired aplastic anemia. Genomic DNA, the template, was used for profiling of the TCR beta VDJ and CDR3. TCRdb used MiXCR to reprocess the reads, holding one entry per CDR3 protein. Seen here are 150,000 to 200,000 distinct CDR3 sequences, under 50% observed once, and the top ten hold about 1.7%. CDR1 is LGHDT and CDR2 is YNNKEL in the germline V gene (reference sequence). The ends were cut back, 4 bases at V and 1 base at J, with 8 bases in the middle. The CDR3 is 13 residues long. An expansion of CD8+CD57+ cells by flow cytometry had been shown in patients chosen for sequencing. Blood came from patients not yet given any therapy. This clonotype was seen repeatedly, ten times or more.

The V call is TRBV3-1, the J call TRBJ2-7; the D gene is possibly TRBD2 (5 bases). The sequencing sample was made of sorted CD4+, CD8+, or CD8+CD57+ T cells (not recorded which) from PBMCs. This TCR was sampled from a human donor with aplastic anemia. Here the CDR3 reads CASSPDWSYEQYF. The CDR3 nucleotides read TGTGCCAGCAGCCCGGACTGGTCCTACGAGCAGTACTTC.